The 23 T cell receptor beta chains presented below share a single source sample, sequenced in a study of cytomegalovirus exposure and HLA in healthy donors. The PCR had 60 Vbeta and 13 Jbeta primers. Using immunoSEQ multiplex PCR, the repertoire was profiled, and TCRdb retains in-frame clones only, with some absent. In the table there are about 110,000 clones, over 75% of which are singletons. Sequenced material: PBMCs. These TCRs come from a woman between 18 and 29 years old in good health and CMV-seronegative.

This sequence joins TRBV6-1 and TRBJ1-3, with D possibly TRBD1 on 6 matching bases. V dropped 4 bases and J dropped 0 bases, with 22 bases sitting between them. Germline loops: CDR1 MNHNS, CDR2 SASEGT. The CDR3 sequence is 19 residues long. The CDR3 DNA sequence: TGTGCCAGCAGTGGAAGCCAGGGGACCATACCCATCTCTGGAAACACCATATATTTT. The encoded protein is CASSGSQGTIPISGNTIYF.

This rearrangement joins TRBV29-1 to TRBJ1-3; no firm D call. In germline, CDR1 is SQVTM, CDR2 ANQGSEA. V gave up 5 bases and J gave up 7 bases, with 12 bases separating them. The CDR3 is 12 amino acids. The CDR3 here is CSVFVPPNTIYF. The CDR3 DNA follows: TGCAGCGTTTTTGTCCCTCCTAACACCATATATTTT. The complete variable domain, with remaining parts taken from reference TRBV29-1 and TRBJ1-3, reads SAVISQKPSRDICQRGTSLTIQCQVDSQVTMMFWYRQQPGQSLTLIATANQGSEATYESGFVIDKFPISRPNLTFSTLTVSNMSPEDSSIYLCSVFVPPNTIYFGEGSWLTVV.

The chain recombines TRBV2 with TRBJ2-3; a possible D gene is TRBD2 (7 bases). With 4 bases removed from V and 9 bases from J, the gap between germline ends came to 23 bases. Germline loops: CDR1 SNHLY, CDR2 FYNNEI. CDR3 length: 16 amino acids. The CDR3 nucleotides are TGTGCCAGCAGTGTCGGACTAGTGGGGGGCCGTTGGACGCAGTATTTT. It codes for CASSVGLVGGRWTQYF.

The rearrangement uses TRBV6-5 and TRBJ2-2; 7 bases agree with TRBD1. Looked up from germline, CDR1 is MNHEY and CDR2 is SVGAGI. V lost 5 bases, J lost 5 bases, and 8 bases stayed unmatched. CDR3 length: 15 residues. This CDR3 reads CASSPRTGETGELFF. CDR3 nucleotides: TGTGCCAGCAGTCCCCGGACAGGAGAAACCGGGGAGCTGTTTTTT.

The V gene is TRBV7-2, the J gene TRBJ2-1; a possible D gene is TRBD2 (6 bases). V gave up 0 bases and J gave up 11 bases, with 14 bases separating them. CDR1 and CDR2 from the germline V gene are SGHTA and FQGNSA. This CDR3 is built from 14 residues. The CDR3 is CASSLAVKRAQQFF. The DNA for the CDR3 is TGTGCCAGCAGCTTAGCGGTTAAGCGGGCCCAGCAGTTCTTC.

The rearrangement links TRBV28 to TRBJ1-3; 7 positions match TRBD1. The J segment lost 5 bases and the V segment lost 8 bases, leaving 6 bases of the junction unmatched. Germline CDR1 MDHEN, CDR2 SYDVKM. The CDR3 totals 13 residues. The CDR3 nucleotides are TGTGCCAGCTTTAACAGGGGAAGAAACACCATATATTTT. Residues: CASFNRGRNTIYF.

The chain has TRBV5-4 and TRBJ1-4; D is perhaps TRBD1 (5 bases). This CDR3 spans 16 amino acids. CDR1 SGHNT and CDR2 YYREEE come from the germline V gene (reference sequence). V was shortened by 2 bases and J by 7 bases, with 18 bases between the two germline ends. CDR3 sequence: CASSFRGQGRGEKLFF. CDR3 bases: TGTGCCAGCAGCTTTAGGGGCCAGGGAAGGGGTGAAAAACTGTTTTTT. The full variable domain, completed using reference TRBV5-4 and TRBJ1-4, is ETGVTQSPTHLIKTRGQQVTLRCSSQSGHNTVSWYQQALGQGPQFIFQYYREEENGRGNFPPRFSGLQFPNYSSELNVNALELDDSALYLCASSFRGQGRGEKLFFGSGTQLSVL.

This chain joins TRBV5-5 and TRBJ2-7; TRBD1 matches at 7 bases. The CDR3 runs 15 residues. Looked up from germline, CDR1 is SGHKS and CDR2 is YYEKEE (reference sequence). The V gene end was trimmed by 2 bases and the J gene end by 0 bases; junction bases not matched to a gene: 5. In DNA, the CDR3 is TGTGCCAGCAGCTTTGACAGGGACAGCTCCTACGAGCAGTACGTC. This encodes CASSFDRDSSYEQYV.

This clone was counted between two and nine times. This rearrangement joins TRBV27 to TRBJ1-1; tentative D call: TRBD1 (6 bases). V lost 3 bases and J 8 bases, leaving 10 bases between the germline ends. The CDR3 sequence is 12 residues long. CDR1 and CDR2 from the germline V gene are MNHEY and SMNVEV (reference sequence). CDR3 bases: TGTGCCAGCAGTTTGAGGGGGGGAGAAGCTTTCTTT. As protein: CASSLRGGEAFF.

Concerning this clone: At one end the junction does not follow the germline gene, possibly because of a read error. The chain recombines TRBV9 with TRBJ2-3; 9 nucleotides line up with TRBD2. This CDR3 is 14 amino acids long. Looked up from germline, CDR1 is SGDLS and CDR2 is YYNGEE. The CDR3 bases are TGTGCCAGCAGCGTAGGGGAACGCGGGACTAGCCTCAGTTTT. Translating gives CASSVGERGTSLSF. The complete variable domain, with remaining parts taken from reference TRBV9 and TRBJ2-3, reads DSGVTQTPKHLITATGQRVTLRCSPRSGDLSVYWYQQSLDQGLQFLIQYYNGEERAKGNILERFSAQQFPDLHSELNLSSLELGDSALYFCASSVGERGTSLSFGPGTRLTVL.

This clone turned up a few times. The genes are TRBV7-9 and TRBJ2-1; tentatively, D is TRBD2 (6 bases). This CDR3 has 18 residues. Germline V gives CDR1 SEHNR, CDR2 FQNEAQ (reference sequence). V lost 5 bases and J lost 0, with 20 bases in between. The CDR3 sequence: CASSPPAGSRSSYNEQFF. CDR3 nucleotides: TGTGCCAGCAGCCCTCCCGCGGGGTCCAGAAGCTCCTACAATGAGCAGTTCTTC.

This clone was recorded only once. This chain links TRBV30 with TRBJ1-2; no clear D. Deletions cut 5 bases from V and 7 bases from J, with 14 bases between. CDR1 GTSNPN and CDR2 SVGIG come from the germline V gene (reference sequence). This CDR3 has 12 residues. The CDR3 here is CAWAQGGFGYTF. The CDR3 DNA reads TGTGCCTGGGCCCAAGGCGGGTTTGGCTACACCTTC.

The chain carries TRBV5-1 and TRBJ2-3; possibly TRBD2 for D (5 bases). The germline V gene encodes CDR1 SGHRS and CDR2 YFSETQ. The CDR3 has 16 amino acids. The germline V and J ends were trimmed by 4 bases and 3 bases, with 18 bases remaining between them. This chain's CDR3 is CASSTFTSGWTDTQYF. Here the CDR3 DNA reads TGCGCCAGCAGCACATTCACTAGTGGGTGGACAGATACGCAGTATTTT.

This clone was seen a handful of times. In DNA, the CDR3 is TGTGCCAGCAGATATACAGGGGCCACTGAAGCTTTCTTT. It encodes CASRYTGATEAFF. The rearrangement links TRBV27 to TRBJ1-1, with 7 bases aligning to TRBD1. Germline V lookup: CDR1 MNHEY, CDR2 SMNVEV (reference sequence). The CDR3 runs to 13 residues. J lost 4 bases, V lost 6 bases, and 5 bases had no gene match.

CDR3 protein: CASSLRTGGPIYNSPLHF. CDR3 nucleotides: TGTGCCAGCAGCCTAAGGACAGGGGGTCCTATCTATAATTCACCCCTCCACTTT. The rearrangement uses TRBV5-4 and TRBJ1-6, with 10 bases identical to TRBD1. From germline, CDR1 is SGHNT and CDR2 YYREEE (reference sequence). This CDR3 region has 18 residues. J gave up 3 bases and V 4 bases, and 10 bases lay outside the gene matches.

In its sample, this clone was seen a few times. CDR3 bases: TGCGCCAGCACCACAACGGGGTCAGGAAACACCATATATTTT. This gives the protein CASTTTGSGNTIYF. V and J are TRBV4-1 and TRBJ1-3; D ambiguous. Trimming left V 7 bases short and J 4 bases short, with 14 bases between. The CDR3 runs 14 residues. The germline CDR1 and CDR2 sequences are MGHRA and YSYEKL.

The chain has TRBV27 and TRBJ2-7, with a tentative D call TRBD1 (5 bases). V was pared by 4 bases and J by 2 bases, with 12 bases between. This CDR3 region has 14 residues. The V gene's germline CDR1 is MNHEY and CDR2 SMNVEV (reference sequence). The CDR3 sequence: CASSWKGSAYEQYF. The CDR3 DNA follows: TGTGCCAGCAGTTGGAAGGGGTCTGCCTACGAGCAGTACTTC.

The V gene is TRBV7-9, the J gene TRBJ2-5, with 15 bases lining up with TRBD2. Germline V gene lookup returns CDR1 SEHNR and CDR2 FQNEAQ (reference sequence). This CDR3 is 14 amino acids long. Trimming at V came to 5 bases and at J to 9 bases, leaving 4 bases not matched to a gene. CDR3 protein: CASSPGLAGGAQYF. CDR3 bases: TGTGCCAGCAGCCCAGGACTAGCGGGGGGGGCCCAGTACTTC. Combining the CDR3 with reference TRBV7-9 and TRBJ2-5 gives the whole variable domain DTGVSQNPRHKITKRGQNVTFRCDPISEHNRLYWYRQTLGQGPEFLTYFQNEAQLEKSRLLSDRFSAERPKGSFSTLEIQRTEQGDSAMYLCASSPGLAGGAQYFGPGTRLLVL.

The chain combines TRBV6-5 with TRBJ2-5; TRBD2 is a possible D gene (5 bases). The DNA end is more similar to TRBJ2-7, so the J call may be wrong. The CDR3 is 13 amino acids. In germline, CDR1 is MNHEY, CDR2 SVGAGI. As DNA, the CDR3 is TGTGCCAGCAGTTTGGCAGCGGCCTACGAGCAGTACTTC. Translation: CASSLAAAYEQYF.

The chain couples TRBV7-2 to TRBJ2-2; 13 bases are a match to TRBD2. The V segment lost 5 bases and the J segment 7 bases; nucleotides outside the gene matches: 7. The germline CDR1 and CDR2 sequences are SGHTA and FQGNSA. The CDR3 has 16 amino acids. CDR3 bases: TGTGCCAGCAGCCGAGGACTAGCGGGAGTGAACGGGGAGCTGTTTTTT. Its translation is CASSRGLAGVNGELFF.

The CDR3 nucleotides read TGTGCCAGCAAGGACAGGGACGCCTACGAGCAGTACTTC. Translated: CASKDRDAYEQYF. The gene calls are TRBV28 and TRBJ2-7, with 8 positions matching TRBD1. This CDR3 region has 13 residues. Trimming took 7 bases from V and 2 from J; bases not matched to a gene: 4. Germline V gene sequence: CDR1 MDHEN, CDR2 SYDVKM.

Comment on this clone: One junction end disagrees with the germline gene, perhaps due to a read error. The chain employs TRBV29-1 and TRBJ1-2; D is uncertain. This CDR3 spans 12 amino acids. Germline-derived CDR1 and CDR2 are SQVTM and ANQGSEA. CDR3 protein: CSVKEAPYGYTF. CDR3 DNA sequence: TGCAGCGTTAAAGAGGCCCCCTATGGCTACACCTTC.

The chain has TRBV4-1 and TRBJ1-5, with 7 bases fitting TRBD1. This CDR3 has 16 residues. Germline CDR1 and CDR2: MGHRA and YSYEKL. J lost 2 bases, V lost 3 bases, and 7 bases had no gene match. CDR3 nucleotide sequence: TGCGCCAGCAGCCAGACGACAGGGTTGGGCAATCAGCCCCAGCATTTT. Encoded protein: CASSQTTGLGNQPQHF.